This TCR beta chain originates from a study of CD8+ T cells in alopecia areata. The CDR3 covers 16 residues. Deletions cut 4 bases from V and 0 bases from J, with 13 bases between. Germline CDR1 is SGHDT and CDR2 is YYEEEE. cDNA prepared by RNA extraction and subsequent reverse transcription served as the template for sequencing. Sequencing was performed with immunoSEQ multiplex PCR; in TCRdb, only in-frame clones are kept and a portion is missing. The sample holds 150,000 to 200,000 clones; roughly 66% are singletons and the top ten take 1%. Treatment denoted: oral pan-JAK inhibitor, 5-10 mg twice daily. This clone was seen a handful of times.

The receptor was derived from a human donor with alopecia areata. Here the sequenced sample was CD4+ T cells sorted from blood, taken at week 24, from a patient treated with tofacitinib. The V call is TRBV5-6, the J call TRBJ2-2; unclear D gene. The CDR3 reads CASSPPVASNTGELFF. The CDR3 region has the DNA TGTGCCAGCAGCCCCCCGGTCGCTTCGAACACCGGGGAGCTGTTTTTT.